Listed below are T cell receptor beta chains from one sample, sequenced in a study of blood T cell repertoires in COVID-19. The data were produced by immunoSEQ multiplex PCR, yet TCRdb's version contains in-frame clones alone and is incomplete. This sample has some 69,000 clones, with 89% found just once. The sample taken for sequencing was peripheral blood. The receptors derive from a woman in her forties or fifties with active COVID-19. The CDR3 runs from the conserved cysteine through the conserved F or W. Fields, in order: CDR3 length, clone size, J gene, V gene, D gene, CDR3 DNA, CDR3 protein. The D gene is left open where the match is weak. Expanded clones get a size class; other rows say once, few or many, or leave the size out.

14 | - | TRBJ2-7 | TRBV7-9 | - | TGTGCCAGCAGCTTAGCCGTCAGATCCTACGAGCAGTACTTC | CASSLAVRSYEQYF
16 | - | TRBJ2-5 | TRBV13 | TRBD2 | TGTGCCACCACTTTGGGGACTAGCGGGAGTTTGGAGACCCAGTACTTC | CATTLGTSGSLETQYF
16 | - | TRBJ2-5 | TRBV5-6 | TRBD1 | TGTGCCAGCAGGACGAACCCCGGACAGGGCCAAGAGACCCAGTACTTC | CASRTNPGQGQETQYF
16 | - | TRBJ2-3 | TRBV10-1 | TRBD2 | TGCGCCAGCAGTGAGTCGGCTAGCGGGAAGGGCGATACGCAGTATTTT | CASSESASGKGDTQYF
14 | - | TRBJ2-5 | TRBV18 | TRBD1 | TGTGCCAGCTCACCACCGGGGGACAGACAGACCCAGTACTTC | CASSPPGDRQTQYF
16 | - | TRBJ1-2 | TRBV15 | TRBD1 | TGTGCCACCAGCCCTCAGAGGGGACAGGCCGACTATGGCTACACCTTC | CATSPQRGQADYGYTF
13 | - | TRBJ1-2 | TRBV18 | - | TGTGCCAGCTCAACAGCAGGGTTCTATGGCTACACCTTC | CASSTAGFYGYTF
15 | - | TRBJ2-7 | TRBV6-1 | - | TGTGCCAGCAGTGAAGTGCTCGACGGGACCTACGAGCAGTACTTC | CASSEVLDGTYEQYF
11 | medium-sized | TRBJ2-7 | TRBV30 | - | TGTGCCTGGAGCCCCGGGTACGAGCAGTACTTC | CAWSPGYEQYF
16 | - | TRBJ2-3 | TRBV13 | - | TGTGCCAGCAGCCGCCGTGCGGTCATCGGCACAGATACGCAGTATTTT | CASSRRAVIGTDTQYF
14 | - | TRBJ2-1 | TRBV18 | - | TGTGCCAGCTCGCGGGCAGGGGCGGGCAATGAGCAGTTCTTC | CASSRAGAGNEQFF
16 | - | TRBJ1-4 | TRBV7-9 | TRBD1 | TGTGCCAGCAGCCCGGACCGACAGGGGGCGGATGAAAAACTGTTTTTT | CASSPDRQGADEKLFF
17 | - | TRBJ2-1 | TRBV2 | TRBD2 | TGTGCCAGCAGTGGAGTTTGGGGGACTAGCGGGACTGATGAGCAGTTCTTC | CASSGVWGTSGTDEQFF
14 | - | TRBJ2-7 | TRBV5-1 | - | TGCGCCAGCTCCGGGCAGGGAGGCTCCTACGAGCAGTACTTC | CASSGQGGSYEQYF
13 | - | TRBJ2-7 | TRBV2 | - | TGTGCCAGCAGTGGTCCTAGGCAAATCGAGCAGTACTTC | CASSGPRQIEQYF
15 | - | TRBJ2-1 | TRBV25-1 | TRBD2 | TGTGCCAGCAGTCTCCGACCTGGACTAGCCGGTGAGCAGTTCTTC | CASSLRPGLAGEQFF
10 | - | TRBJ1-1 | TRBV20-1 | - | TGCAGTGCTGCGATGATTGAAGCTTTCTTT | CSAAMIEAFF
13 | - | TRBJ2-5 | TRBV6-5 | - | TGTGCCAGCAGTATCGGGACTTTGGAGACCCAGTACTTC | CASSIGTLETQYF
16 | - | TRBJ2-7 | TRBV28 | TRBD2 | TGTGCCAGCAGTTTAGTGCGGGAGGGAAGGTCCTACGAGCAGTACTTC | CASSLVREGRSYEQYF
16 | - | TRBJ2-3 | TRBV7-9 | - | TGTGCCAGCAGCCAGGGGTTACTTGGGAGAGCAGATACGCAGTATTTT | CASSQGLLGRADTQYF